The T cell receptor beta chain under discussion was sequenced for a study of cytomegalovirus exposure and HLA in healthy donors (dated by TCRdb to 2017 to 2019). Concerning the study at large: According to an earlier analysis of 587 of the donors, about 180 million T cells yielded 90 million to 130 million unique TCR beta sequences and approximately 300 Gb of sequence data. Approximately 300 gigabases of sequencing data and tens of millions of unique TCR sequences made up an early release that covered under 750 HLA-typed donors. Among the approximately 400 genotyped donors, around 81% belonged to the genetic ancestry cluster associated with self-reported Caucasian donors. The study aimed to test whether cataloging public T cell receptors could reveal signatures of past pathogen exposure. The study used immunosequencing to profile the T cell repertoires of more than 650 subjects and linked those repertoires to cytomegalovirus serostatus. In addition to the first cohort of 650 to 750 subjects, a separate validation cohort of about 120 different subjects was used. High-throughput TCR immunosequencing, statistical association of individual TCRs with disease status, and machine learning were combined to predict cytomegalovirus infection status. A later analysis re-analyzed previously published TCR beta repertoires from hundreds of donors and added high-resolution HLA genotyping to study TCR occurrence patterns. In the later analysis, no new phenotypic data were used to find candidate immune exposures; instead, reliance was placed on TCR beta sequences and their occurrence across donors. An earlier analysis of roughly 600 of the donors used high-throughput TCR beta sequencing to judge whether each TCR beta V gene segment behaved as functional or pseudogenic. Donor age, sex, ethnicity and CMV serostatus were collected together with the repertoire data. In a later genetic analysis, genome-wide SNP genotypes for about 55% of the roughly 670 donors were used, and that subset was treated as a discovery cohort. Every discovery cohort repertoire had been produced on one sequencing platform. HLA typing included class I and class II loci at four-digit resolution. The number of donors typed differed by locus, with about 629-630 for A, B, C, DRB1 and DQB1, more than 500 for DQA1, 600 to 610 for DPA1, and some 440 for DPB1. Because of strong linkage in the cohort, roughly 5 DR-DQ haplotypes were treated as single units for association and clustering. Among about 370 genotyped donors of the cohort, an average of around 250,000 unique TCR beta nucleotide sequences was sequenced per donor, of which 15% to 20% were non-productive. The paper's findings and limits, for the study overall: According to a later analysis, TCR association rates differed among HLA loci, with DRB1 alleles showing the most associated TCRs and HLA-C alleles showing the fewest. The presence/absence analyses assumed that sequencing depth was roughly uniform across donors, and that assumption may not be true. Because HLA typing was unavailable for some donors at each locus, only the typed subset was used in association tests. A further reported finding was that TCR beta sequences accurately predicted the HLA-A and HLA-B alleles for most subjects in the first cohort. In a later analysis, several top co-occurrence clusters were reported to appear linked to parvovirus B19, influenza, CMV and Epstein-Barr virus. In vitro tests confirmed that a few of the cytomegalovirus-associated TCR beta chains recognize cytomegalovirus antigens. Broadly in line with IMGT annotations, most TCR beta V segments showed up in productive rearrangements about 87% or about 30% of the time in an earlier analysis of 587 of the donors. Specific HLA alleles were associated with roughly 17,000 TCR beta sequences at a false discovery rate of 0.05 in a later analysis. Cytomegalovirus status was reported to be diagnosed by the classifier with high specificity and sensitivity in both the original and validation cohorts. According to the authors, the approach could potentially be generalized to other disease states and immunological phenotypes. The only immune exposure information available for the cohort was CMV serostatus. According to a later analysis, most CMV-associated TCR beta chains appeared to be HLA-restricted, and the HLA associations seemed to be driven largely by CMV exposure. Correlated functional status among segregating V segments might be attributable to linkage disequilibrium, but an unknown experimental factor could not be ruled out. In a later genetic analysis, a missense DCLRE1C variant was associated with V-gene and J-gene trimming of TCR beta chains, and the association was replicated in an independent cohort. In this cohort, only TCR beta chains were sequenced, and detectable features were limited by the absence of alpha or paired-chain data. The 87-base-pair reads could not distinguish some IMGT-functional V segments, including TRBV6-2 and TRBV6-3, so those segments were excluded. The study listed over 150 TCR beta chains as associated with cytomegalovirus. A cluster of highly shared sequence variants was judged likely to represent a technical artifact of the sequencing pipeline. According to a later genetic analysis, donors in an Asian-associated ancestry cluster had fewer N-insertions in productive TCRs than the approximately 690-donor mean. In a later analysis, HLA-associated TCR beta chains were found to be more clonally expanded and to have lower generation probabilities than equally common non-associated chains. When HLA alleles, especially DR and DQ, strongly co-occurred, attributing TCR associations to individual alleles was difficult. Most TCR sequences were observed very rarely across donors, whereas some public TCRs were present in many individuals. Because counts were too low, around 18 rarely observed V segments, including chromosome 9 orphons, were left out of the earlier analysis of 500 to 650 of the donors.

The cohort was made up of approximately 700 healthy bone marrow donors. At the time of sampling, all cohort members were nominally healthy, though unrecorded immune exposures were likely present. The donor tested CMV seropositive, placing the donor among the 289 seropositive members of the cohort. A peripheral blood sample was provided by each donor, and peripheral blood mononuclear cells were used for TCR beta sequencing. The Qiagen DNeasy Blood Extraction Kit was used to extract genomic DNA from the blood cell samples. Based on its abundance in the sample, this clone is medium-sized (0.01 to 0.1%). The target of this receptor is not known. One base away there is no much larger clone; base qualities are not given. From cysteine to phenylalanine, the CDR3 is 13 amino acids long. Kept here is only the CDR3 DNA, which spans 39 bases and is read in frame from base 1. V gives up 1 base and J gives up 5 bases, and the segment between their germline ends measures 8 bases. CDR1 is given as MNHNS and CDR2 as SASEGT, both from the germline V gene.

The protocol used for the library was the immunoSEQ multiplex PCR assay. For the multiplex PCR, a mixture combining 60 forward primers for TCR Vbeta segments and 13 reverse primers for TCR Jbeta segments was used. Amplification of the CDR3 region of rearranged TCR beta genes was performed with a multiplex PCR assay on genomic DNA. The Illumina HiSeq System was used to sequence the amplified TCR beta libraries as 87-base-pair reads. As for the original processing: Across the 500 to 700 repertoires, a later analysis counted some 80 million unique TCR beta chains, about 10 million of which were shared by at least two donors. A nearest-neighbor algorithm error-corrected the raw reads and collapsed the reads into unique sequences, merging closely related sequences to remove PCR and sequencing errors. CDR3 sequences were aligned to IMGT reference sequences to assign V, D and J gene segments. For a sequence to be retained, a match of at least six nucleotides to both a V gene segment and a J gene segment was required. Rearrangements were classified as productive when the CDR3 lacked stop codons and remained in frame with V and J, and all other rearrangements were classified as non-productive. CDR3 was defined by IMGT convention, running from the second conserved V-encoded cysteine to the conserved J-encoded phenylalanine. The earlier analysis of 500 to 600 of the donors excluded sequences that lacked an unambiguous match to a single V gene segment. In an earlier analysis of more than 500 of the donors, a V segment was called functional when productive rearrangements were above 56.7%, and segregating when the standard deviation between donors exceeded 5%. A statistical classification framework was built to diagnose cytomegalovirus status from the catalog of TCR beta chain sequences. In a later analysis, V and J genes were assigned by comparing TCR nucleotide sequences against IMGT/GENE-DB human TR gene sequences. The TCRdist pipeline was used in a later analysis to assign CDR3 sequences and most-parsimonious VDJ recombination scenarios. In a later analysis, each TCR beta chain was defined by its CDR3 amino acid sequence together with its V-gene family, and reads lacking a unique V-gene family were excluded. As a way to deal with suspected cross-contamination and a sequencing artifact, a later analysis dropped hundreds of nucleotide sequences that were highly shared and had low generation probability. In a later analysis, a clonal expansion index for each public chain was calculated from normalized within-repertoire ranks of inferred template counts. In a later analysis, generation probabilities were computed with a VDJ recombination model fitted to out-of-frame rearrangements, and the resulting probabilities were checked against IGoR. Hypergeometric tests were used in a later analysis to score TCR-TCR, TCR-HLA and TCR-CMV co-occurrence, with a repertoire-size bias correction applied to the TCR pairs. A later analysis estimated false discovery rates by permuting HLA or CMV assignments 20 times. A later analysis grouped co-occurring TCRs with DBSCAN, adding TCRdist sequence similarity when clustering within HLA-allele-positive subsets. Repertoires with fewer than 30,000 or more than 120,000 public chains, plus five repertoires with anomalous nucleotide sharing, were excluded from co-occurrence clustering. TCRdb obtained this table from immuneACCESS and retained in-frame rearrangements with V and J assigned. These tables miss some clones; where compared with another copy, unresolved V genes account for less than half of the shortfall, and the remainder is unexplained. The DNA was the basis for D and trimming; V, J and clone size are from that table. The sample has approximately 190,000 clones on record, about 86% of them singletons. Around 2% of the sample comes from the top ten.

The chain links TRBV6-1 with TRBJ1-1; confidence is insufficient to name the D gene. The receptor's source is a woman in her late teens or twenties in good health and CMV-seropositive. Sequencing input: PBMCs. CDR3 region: CASSEGESTEAFF. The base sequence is TGTGCCAGCAGTGAAGGGGAGTCGACTGAAGCTTTCTTT.